The source of this T cell receptor beta chain is a study of blood T cell repertoires in COVID-19. The overall study: Whether acute or convalescent, the COVID-19 samples came from the United States, Italy and Spain.

There are 16 residues in the CDR3. V lost 8 bases and J lost 8; bases outside the gene matches: 14. Germline V lookup: CDR1 MGHRA, CDR2 YSYEKL. Only in-frame clones appear in the TCRdb table, and some are missing; sequencing was by immunoSEQ multiplex PCR. The sample gives approximately 300,000 clones, about 86% of which show up once; roughly 1.3% is in the top ten. The sequence came from a woman in her forties or fifties with acute or convalescent COVID-19. This chain links TRBV4-1 with TRBJ2-1, with 11 bases matching TRBD2. The sequenced sample was peripheral blood. The CDR3 DNA reads TGCGCCAGCGGCCCTCAGCTCGGACTAGCGGGCGATGAGCAGTTCTTC. It specifies CASGPQLGLAGDEQFF.